This TCR beta chain was captured by sequencing in a study of blood T cells in healthy people across ages. General study findings and limits: Higher naive T cell percentage went strongly together with higher TCR beta diversity. It was not possible, with unsorted PBMCs, to conclusively compare naive and antigen-experienced cells.

With respect to this clonotype: The antigen remains undetermined.

This CDR3 region has 18 residues. After removal of 4 bases from V and 0 bases from J, the junction contained 8 bases not matched to a gene. The germline V gene encodes CDR1 WSHSY and CDR2 SAAADI. With a J-beta primer mix and a sample-barcoded 5' primer, a second PCR ran about 7 to 12 cycles. Unique molecular identifiers of 12 random nucleotides labeled each cDNA. Each single sample gave us at least 2.5 million CDR3-containing paired-end reads. TCRdb re-analysed the 5' RACE reads in MiXCR, keeping a single row per CDR3 protein. The sample has hundreds of thousands of distinct CDR3 sequences; approximately 59% are singletons.

Sequenced sample: blood. The origin of this receptor is a man between 60 and 75 years old in good health. The V gene is TRBV10-2, the J gene TRBJ2-6; 8 nucleotides line up with TRBD1. DNA of the CDR3: TGCGCCAGCAGTGGACCGGGACAGGTTACCTCTGGGGCCAACGTCCTGACTTTC. This encodes CASSGPGQVTSGANVLTF.